The rows below give T cell receptor beta chains drawn from one sample of a study of T cells in Graves' hyperthyroidism and ophthalmopathy. A single record per CDR3 protein comes from TCRdb applying MiXCR to the multiplex PCR reads. The sample lists approximately 330,000 distinct CDR3 sequences, over 20% seen once, with over 40% in the top ten. The sequenced sample consisted of blood. The receptors originated from a woman in her 50s with Graves' hyperthyroidism. The CDR3 runs from the conserved cysteine through the conserved F or W. D genes are given only for firm matches. Clone size is shown for a subset of rows, as once, few, many or a class of expanded clone.

TRBJ1-6 . TRBV28 . CASRPTGAHSPLHF TGTGCCAGCAGGCCAACCGGGGCTCATTCGCCCCTCCACTTT
TRBJ2-7 . TRBV7-9 . CASSLRTASPYEQYF TGTGCCAGCAGCTTAAGGACAGCTTCTCCCTACGAGCAGTACTTC
TRBJ2-1 TRBD1 TRBV2 many CASRADRRTHNEQFF TGTGCCAGCAGAGCGGACAGGAGAACCCACAATGAGCAGTTCTTC
TRBJ1-1 TRBD1 TRBV2 many CASRGDRGTNEAFF TGTGCCAGCAGGGGGGACAGGGGGACGAATGAAGCTTTCTTT
TRBJ1-5 . TRBV27 once CASRTQGWGNQPQHF TGTGCCAGCAGAACTCAGGGTTGGGGAAATCAGCCCCAGCATTTT
TRBJ2-1 . TRBV11-2 . CASSLDKNNEQFF TGTGCCAGCAGCTTAGATAAGAACAATGAGCAGTTCTTC
TRBJ2-3 TRBD1 TRBV7-6 many CASRRRQGESSDTQYF TGTGCCAGCAGACGACGACAGGGGGAGAGTTCAGATACGCAGTATTTT
TRBJ2-3 TRBD2 TRBV5-1 . CASSSTSDRTDTQYF TGCGCCAGCAGCTCGACTAGCGACCGCACAGATACGCAGTATTTT
TRBJ2-7 . TRBV4-2 . CASSQDLGFAYEQYF TGTGCCAGCAGCCAAGATTTAGGGTTCGCCTACGAGCAGTACTTC
TRBJ1-5 TRBD1 TRBV12-3/TRBV12-4 many CASRANRGNQPQHF TGTGCCAGCAGAGCTAACAGGGGTAATCAGCCCCAGCATTTT
TRBJ1-6 . TRBV20-1 . CSASPEGNSPLHF TGCAGTGCTAGCCCGGAGGGGAATTCACCCCTCCACTTT
TRBJ1-2 . TRBV7-9 many CASSFRIGGPGSDGYTF TGTGCCAGCAGCTTTAGAATCGGGGGGCCAGGTTCGGATGGCTACACCTTC
TRBJ1-6 . TRBV20-1 few CSARDRQGPVYNSPLHF TGCAGTGCTAGAGATCGGCAGGGACCAGTCTATAATTCACCCCTCCACTTT
TRBJ2-7 TRBD2 TRBV4-2 . CASSESSGRAFEQYF TGTGCCAGCAGCGAATCTAGCGGGAGGGCCTTCGAGCAGTACTTC
TRBJ2-7 . TRBV5-1 . CASTAGNVYEQYF TGCGCCAGCACGGCAGGGAACGTGTACGAGCAGTACTTC
TRBJ1-2 TRBD1 TRBV30 many CAWSVWETGRSYGYTF TGTGCCTGGAGTGTCTGGGAGACAGGGAGGAGCTATGGCTACACCTTC
TRBJ2-7 . TRBV28 many CASSFPTLSYEQYF TGTGCCAGCAGTTTCCCCACATTATCCTACGAGCAGTACTTC
TRBJ2-7 TRBD1 TRBV6-1 once CASSGTGGSYEQYF TGTGCCAGCAGCGGGACAGGGGGCTCCTACGAGCAGTACTTC
TRBJ1-2 . TRBV20-1 . CSPGPLYGYTF TGCAGTCCCGGGCCGCTGTATGGTTACACCTTC
TRBJ1-4 . TRBV14 . CTSSANEKLFF TGTACCAGCAGCGCAAATGAAAAACTGTTTTTT
TRBJ1-1 TRBD1 TRBV5-1 many CASSLYLGQGNTEAFF TGCGCCAGCAGCTTGTACTTGGGACAGGGGAACACTGAAGCTTTCTTT
TRBJ2-5 . TRBV5-1 . CASSRQRRETQYF TGCGCCAGCAGCCGTCAGAGGCGGGAGACCCAGTACTTC
TRBJ2-2 . TRBV6-1 many CASSSLQGLGSGELFF TGTGCCAGCAGTTCGCTCCAGGGACTTGGGTCCGGGGAGCTGTTTTTT
TRBJ2-1 . TRBV29-1 few CSVNPGVSSYNEQFF TGCAGCGTCAACCCGGGAGTGAGCTCCTACAATGAGCAGTTCTTC
TRBJ2-3 . TRBV14 many CASSPLRQKSTDTQYF TGTGCCAGCAGCCCCCTTCGGCAGAAAAGCACAGATACGCAGTATTTT
TRBJ1-1 TRBD1 TRBV29-1 . CSAGTGPTTEAFF TGCAGCGCCGGGACAGGGCCCACCACTGAAGCTTTCTTT
TRBJ2-1 . TRBV7-2 many CASSSRWGNNEQFF TGTGCCAGCAGCTCCCGGTGGGGGAACAATGAGCAGTTCTTC
TRBJ1-5 . TRBV3-1 once CASSQDAGRQPQHF TGTGCCAGCAGCCAAGATGCGGGGCGCCAGCCCCAGCATTTT
TRBJ2-5 . TRBV19 many CASSPTIWRRGQETQYF TGTGCCAGTAGCCCCACAATCTGGAGGAGGGGACAAGAGACCCAGTACTTC
TRBJ1-1 . TRBV12-3/TRBV12-4 many CASSLGQPGTEAFF TGTGCCAGCAGTTTGGGTCAGCCCGGCACTGAAGCTTTCTTT
TRBJ2-7 TRBD1 TRBV6-1 many CASRGGGTGDYEQYF TGTGCCAGCAGGGGGGGTGGGACAGGGGACTACGAGCAGTACTTC
TRBJ2-1 TRBD1 TRBV19 . CASTLGDRVHEQFF TGTGCCAGTACCCTAGGGGACAGGGTCCATGAGCAGTTCTTC
TRBJ1-1 . TRBV5-1 . CASTHAGKSEAFF TGCGCCAGCACCCACGCAGGGAAGTCTGAAGCTTTCTTT
TRBJ2-2 . TRBV12-3/TRBV12-4 . CASVRANTGELFF TGTGCCAGCGTAAGGGCGAACACCGGGGAGCTGTTTTTT
TRBJ2-1 . TRBV12-3/TRBV12-4 many CASSFSREDNEQFF TGTGCCAGCAGTTTTAGCCGAGAGGACAATGAGCAGTTCTTC
TRBJ1-1 . TRBV20-1 . CSARGAEAFF TGCAGTGCTAGAGGTGCTGAAGCTTTCTTT
TRBJ1-5 TRBD1 TRBV20-1 . CSAQGDRGKQPQHF TGCAGTGCTCAGGGGGACAGGGGGAAGCAGCCCCAGCATTTT
TRBJ2-7 . TRBV25-1 . CASETGTYEQYF TGTGCCAGCGAAACAGGAACCTACGAGCAGTACTTC
TRBJ2-1 . TRBV3-1 many CASSQDLPTYNEQFF TGTGCCAGCAGCCAAGATTTACCGACTTACAATGAGCAGTTCTTC
TRBJ2-7 . TRBV9 many CASSGTATRSLNEQYF TGTGCCAGCAGCGGAACCGCGACTAGGTCTTTGAACGAGCAGTACTTC
TRBJ1-1 . TRBV5-1 many CASSLASMNTEAFF TGCGCCAGCAGCTTGGCCTCCATGAACACTGAAGCTTTCTTT
TRBJ2-7 . TRBV7-3 . CASCHRGPPESMYEQYF TGTGCCAGCTGTCATCGGGGTCCTCCCGAATCGATGTACGAGCAGTACTTC
TRBJ2-7 TRBD1 TRBV6-5 few CASSYDRVSSYEQYF TGCGCCAGCAGCTATGACAGGGTAAGCTCCTACGAGCAGTACTTC
TRBJ1-5 TRBD1 TRBV19 . CASSITRDRGFGSNQPQHF TGTGCCAGTAGTATTACCCGGGACAGGGGCTTCGGCAGCAATCAGCCCCAGCACTTT
TRBJ2-7 . TRBV7-3 many CASSLTSDKSYEQYF TGTGCCAGCAGCTTAACAAGTGACAAGTCCTACGAGCAGTACTTC
TRBJ2-7 . TRBV28 many CASKGTPLYEQYF TGTGCCAGCAAAGGGACCCCCTTGTACGAGCAGTACTTC
TRBJ2-4 . TRBV18 many CASSQDKNIQYF TGTGCCAGCTCACAAGATAAAAACATTCAGTACTTC
TRBJ2-2 TRBD2 TRBV11-2 many CASSSGGQATGELFF TGTGCCAGCAGTAGCGGGGGGCAAGCAACCGGGGAGCTGTTTTTT
TRBJ1-2 . TRBV28 many CASSLEGSGYTF TGTGCCAGCAGTTTGGAGGGTTCGGGCTACACCTTC
TRBJ1-1 . TRBV19 many CASSIPFYTGTEAFF TGTGCCAGTAGTATACCCTTCTACACTGGCACTGAAGCTTTCTTT
TRBJ2-3 TRBD2 TRBV11-2 many CASSLAGGKTDTQYF TGTGCCAGCAGCTTAGCGGGGGGGAAGACAGATACGCAGTATTTT
TRBJ1-2 . TRBV12-3/TRBV12-4 many CASEGALYGYTF TGTGCCAGCGAAGGCGCACTCTATGGCTACACCTTC
TRBJ1-2 . TRBV12-5 many CASGSQGVYGYTF TGTGCTAGTGGTTCGCAGGGAGTCTATGGCTACACCTTC
TRBJ1-1 . TRBV7-3 . CASSLSGVTGPQFGAFF TGTGCCAGCAGCTTAAGCGGCGTAACCGGGCCTCAATTCGGAGCTTTCTTT
TRBJ2-5 TRBD1 TRBV5-5 many CASSLAGQGRETQYF TGTGCCAGCAGCTTGGCGGGACAGGGGAGAGAGACCCAGTACTTC
TRBJ1-3 . TRBV7-9 . CASSLDTGFGNTIYF TGTGCCAGCAGCTTGGATACAGGGTTCGGAAACACCATATATTTT
TRBJ2-6 . TRBV11-2 many CASSSDSNNWGANVLTF TGTGCCAGCAGCTCCGACTCAAACAACTGGGGGGCCAACGTCCTGACTTTC